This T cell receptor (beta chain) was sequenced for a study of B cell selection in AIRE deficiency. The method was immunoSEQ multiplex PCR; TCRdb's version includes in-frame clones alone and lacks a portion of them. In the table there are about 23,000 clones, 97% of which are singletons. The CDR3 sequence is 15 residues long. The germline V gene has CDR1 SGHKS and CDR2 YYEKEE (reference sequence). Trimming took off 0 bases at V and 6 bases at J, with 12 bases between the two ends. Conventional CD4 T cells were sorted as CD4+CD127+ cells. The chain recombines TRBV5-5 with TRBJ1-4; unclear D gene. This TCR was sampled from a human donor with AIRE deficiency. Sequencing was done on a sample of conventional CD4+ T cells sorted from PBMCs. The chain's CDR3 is CASSLARLTYEKLFF. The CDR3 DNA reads TGTGCCAGCAGCTTGGCTCGCCTGACCTATGAAAAACTGTTTTTT.